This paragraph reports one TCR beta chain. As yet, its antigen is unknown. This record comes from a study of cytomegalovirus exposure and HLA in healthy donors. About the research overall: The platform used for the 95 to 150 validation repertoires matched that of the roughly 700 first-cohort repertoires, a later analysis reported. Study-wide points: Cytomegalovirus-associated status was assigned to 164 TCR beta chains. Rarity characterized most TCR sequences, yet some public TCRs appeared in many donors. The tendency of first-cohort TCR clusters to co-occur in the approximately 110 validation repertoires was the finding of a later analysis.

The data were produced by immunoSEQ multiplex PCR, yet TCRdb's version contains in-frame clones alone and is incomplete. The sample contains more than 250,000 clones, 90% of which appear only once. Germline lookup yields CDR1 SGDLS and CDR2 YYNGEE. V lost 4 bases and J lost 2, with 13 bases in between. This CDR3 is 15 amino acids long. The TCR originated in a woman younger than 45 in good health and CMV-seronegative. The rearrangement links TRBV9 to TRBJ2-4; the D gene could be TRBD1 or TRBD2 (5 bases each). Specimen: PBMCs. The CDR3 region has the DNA TGTGCCAGCAGCCCGATGTGGGGGACCAAAAACATTCAGTACTTC. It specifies CASSPMWGTKNIQYF.